The TCR beta chain under discussion was sequenced for a study of blood T cell repertoires in COVID-19 (dated by TCRdb to between 2020 and 2021). As for the study more broadly: Samples from collaborators originated in the United States, Italy and Spain and spanned both the acute and convalescent phases of COVID-19. Nearly every sample came with metadata listing a de-identified subject ID, COVID-19 status, age in years and sex. Where HLA class I and class II types were available, the types were taken from metadata supplied by the sample provider, not from assay-based typing. The dataset comprised deeply sampled blood TCRbeta repertoires from subjects exposed to, actively infected with, or recovered from COVID-19. Samples came from the ongoing ImmuneRACE study (first 160 participants) plus 1,254 subjects from 6 global collaborators. The prospective study material was composed of cDNA or gDNA derived from T cells, B-cell-depleted T cells, or PBMCs. The repertoires were made available in a free public database intended to serve as a resource for research on the immune response to SARS-CoV-2. The research as a whole found: How much clinical and demographic metadata was included differed by source and by participant, and the metadata was provided uncurated.

The V and J ends are trimmed by 4 bases and 6 bases, leaving 4 bases between them. The CDR3 has 11 amino acids, counting the end cysteine and phenylalanine. The retained sequence is limited to the CDR3, 33 bases, with the frame set at the first base. Based on the germline V gene (reference sequence), the CDR1 and CDR2 sequences are LGHDT and YNNKEL. Regarding this clone: This clone's antigen is unknown. One base away there is no much larger clone; base qualities are not given.

The collaborating institutions used their own protocols to collect whole blood in K2EDTA tubes. For TCRbeta analysis, collaborator samples were shipped as frozen whole blood, as isolated PBMCs, or as DNA extracted from either sample type. The immunoSEQ Assay, a bias-controlled multiplex PCR, was used to amplify TCRbeta CDR3 regions from genomic DNA. The original pipeline was this. Within the assay, amplification of reference gene primers was used to estimate how many nucleated cells each sample contained. To quantify the absolute abundance of each unique TCRbeta CDR3 rearrangement, sequence reads were collapsed and filtered. For each sample, productive Simpson clonality was calculated as the square root of Simpson's diversity index across productive rearrangements. The clones in this table, taken by TCRdb from immuneACCESS, are in-frame only. Not every clone is retained; where verified, under half of the shortfall comes from an unresolved V gene, and the cause of the rest is unknown. That table is the source of V, J and clone size, and D and trimming were worked out from the DNA. This sample holds about 170,000 clones; about 88% were observed only once. The top ten hold more than 6.5% of the sample.

The sequencing input was peripheral blood. This sequence was found in an elderly woman in a cohort sampled during active or convalescent COVID-19. The rearranged segments are TRBV3-1 (or the pseudogene TRBV3-2) and TRBJ2-1; the D gene remains uncertain. In nucleotides, the sequence is TGTGCCAGCAGCCGAGGCAATGAGCAGTTCTTC. Its translation reads: CASSRGNEQFF.